These T cell receptor beta chains were read from a single sample in a study of CD8+ T cells in alopecia areata. TCRdb's copy holds only in-frame clones and misses some; the assay was immunoSEQ multiplex PCR. The sample records more than 95,000 clones, over 60% being singletons. Sequenced material: CD4+ T cells sorted from blood. The receptors derive from a human donor in good health. CDR3s include the opening cysteine and the closing phenylalanine or tryptophan. The D gene is left open where the match is weak. The listing skips clone size in some rows; elsewhere it reads once, few, many or a size class.

abundance: once
d_gene: TRBD1
j_gene: TRBJ2-7
len: 15
v_gene: TRBV25-1
CDR3nt: TGTGCCAGCAGCACTGGTCAGGGGACAGGGAAACGGCAGTACTTC
CDR3aa: CASSTGQGTGKRQYF

abundance: -
d_gene: -
j_gene: TRBJ1-6
len: 14
v_gene: TRBV7-6
CDR3nt: TGTGCCAGCAGCTCTCAGCTCCATAATTCACCCCTCCACTTT
CDR3aa: CASSSQLHNSPLHF

abundance: few
d_gene: -
j_gene: TRBJ1-2
len: 12
v_gene: TRBV23-1
CDR3nt: TGCGCCAGCGAGGGTGTTGCCCTTGGCTACACCTTC
CDR3aa: CASEGVALGYTF

abundance: -
d_gene: -
j_gene: TRBJ2-7
len: 13
v_gene: TRBV5-1
CDR3nt: TGCGCCAGCAGCATGACTGATTTCTACGAGCAGTACTTC
CDR3aa: CASSMTDFYEQYF

abundance: -
d_gene: -
j_gene: TRBJ2-7
len: 13
v_gene: TRBV30
CDR3nt: TGTGCCTACAAGCGGGCTTCAGGGGGAGAGCAGTACTTC
CDR3aa: CAYKRASGGEQYF

abundance: -
d_gene: TRBD1
j_gene: TRBJ2-7
len: 13
v_gene: TRBV9
CDR3nt: TGTGCCAGCGGAAGACAGGGTGTTGGCGAGCAGTACTTC
CDR3aa: CASGRQGVGEQYF

abundance: -
d_gene: -
j_gene: TRBJ2-3
len: 17
v_gene: TRBV4-1
CDR3nt: TGCGCCAGCAGCCAAGATACCGGGTTGCGGGGCACAGATACGCAGTATTTT
CDR3aa: CASSQDTGLRGTDTQYF

abundance: -
d_gene: -
j_gene: TRBJ2-2
len: 14
v_gene: TRBV5-1
CDR3nt: TGCGCCAGCAGCATAAGGGACCTGGACGGGGAGCTGTTTTTT
CDR3aa: CASSIRDLDGELFF

abundance: few
d_gene: -
j_gene: TRBJ2-1
len: 14
v_gene: TRBV30
CDR3nt: TGTGCCTGGAAAGTGGGGAGGCTGGACAATGAGCAGTTCTTC
CDR3aa: CAWKVGRLDNEQFF

abundance: -
d_gene: -
j_gene: TRBJ2-3
len: 13
v_gene: TRBV7-9
CDR3nt: TGTGCCAGCAGCTTTTTCGGGGGAGATACGCAGTATTTT
CDR3aa: CASSFFGGDTQYF

abundance: -
d_gene: -
j_gene: TRBJ1-3
len: 15
v_gene: TRBV4-1
CDR3nt: TGCGCCAGCAGCCAGAGCGACTCATTCGGAAACACCATATATTTT
CDR3aa: CASSQSDSFGNTIYF

abundance: few
d_gene: -
j_gene: TRBJ1-4
len: 14
v_gene: TRBV4-1
CDR3nt: TGCGCCAGCAGCCGGACAGCAACTAATGAAAAACTGTTTTTT
CDR3aa: CASSRTATNEKLFF

abundance: once
d_gene: TRBD1
j_gene: TRBJ1-2
len: 14
v_gene: TRBV6-1
CDR3nt: TGTGCCAGCAGCTTTTACAGGGGAAGTGATGGCTACACCTTC
CDR3aa: CASSFYRGSDGYTF

abundance: few
d_gene: -
j_gene: TRBJ1-1
len: 13
v_gene: TRBV2
CDR3nt: TGTGCCAGCCTGGTGGGGATGAACACTGAAGCTTTCTTT
CDR3aa: CASLVGMNTEAFF

abundance: few
d_gene: -
j_gene: TRBJ2-1
len: 11
v_gene: TRBV5-1
CDR3nt: TGCGCCAGCAGCGATCGACGAGAGCAGTTCTTC
CDR3aa: CASSDRREQFF

abundance: -
d_gene: -
j_gene: TRBJ2-2
len: 14
v_gene: TRBV29-1
CDR3nt: TGCAGCGTCGGAACGGGTACGAACACCGGGGAGCTGTTTTTT
CDR3aa: CSVGTGTNTGELFF

abundance: -
d_gene: -
j_gene: TRBJ2-6
len: 16
v_gene: TRBV25-1
CDR3nt: TGTGCCAGCAGTGAATACCGAGACATAGGGGCCAACGTCCTGACTTTC
CDR3aa: CASSEYRDIGANVLTF

abundance: -
d_gene: -
j_gene: TRBJ2-6
len: 18
v_gene: TRBV4-1
CDR3nt: TGCGCCAGCAGCCAAGCCCGGGGGTACCTTCTGGGGGCCAACGTCCTGACTTTC
CDR3aa: CASSQARGYLLGANVLTF

abundance: -
d_gene: -
j_gene: TRBJ1-1
len: 14
v_gene: TRBV4-1
CDR3nt: TGCGCCAGCAGCCAAGAGAGATCGAACACTGAAGCTTTCTTT
CDR3aa: CASSQERSNTEAFF

abundance: -
d_gene: TRBD1
j_gene: TRBJ2-2
len: 14
v_gene: TRBV4-1
CDR3nt: TGCGCCAGCAGGCGACAGGGAAACACCGGGGAGCTGTTTTTT
CDR3aa: CASRRQGNTGELFF

abundance: -
d_gene: TRBD1
j_gene: TRBJ1-1
len: 14
v_gene: TRBV7-9
CDR3nt: TGTGCCAGCAGCCGCGACGACAGGGGAGGTGAAGCTTTCTTT
CDR3aa: CASSRDDRGGEAFF

abundance: few
d_gene: TRBD1
j_gene: TRBJ1-6
len: 15
v_gene: TRBV4-1
CDR3nt: TGCGCCAGCAGCTACGATACAGGGGGCGGAATATCCCTCCACTTT
CDR3aa: CASSYDTGGGISLHF

abundance: -
d_gene: -
j_gene: TRBJ1-2
len: 13
v_gene: TRBV27
CDR3nt: TGTGCCAGCACGGGGAGAAGGGGGTATGGCTACACCTTC
CDR3aa: CASTGRRGYGYTF

abundance: few
d_gene: TRBD1
j_gene: TRBJ1-5
len: 16
v_gene: TRBV13
CDR3nt: TGTGCCAGCAGCTTAGGACCCGGGACAGGGGATCAGCCCCAGCATTTT
CDR3aa: CASSLGPGTGDQPQHF

abundance: -
d_gene: -
j_gene: TRBJ2-5
len: 14
v_gene: TRBV15
CDR3nt: TGTGCCACCAGCAGAGATTGGGTACAAGAGACCCAGTACTTC
CDR3aa: CATSRDWVQETQYF

abundance: -
d_gene: -
j_gene: TRBJ2-5
len: 14
v_gene: TRBV15
CDR3nt: TGTGCCACCAGCAGAGATCTTGGGGAAGAGACCCAGTACTTC
CDR3aa: CATSRDLGEETQYF

abundance: -
d_gene: -
j_gene: TRBJ1-1
len: 14
v_gene: TRBV28
CDR3nt: TGTGCCAGCAGTATCGGGACTATGAGCACTGAAGCTTTCTTT
CDR3aa: CASSIGTMSTEAFF

abundance: -
d_gene: TRBD1
j_gene: TRBJ2-7
len: 15
v_gene: TRBV6-1
CDR3nt: TGTGCCAGCAGTGAAGCCCGGGACAGGGCCTACGAGCAGTACTTC
CDR3aa: CASSEARDRAYEQYF

abundance: -
d_gene: -
j_gene: TRBJ2-7
len: 11
v_gene: TRBV7-8
CDR3nt: TGTGCCAGCAGCTCCCGGGTAGTAAAGTACTTC
CDR3aa: CASSSRVVKYF

abundance: few
d_gene: -
j_gene: TRBJ1-2
len: 17
v_gene: TRBV7-2
CDR3nt: TGTGCCAGCAGCTTAGTTAAGGGTCCCGGGACAACTTATGGCTACACCTTC
CDR3aa: CASSLVKGPGTTYGYTF

abundance: -
d_gene: TRBD1
j_gene: TRBJ1-2
len: 15
v_gene: TRBV27
CDR3nt: TGTGCCAGCAGTTCGAGGGGACAGGGGAGCTATGGCTACACCTTC
CDR3aa: CASSSRGQGSYGYTF

abundance: -
d_gene: TRBD1
j_gene: TRBJ2-6
len: 18
v_gene: TRBV30
CDR3nt: TGTGCCTGGGGGGCCTCGGGACAGTACAGAACTGGGGCCAACGTCCTGACTTTC
CDR3aa: CAWGASGQYRTGANVLTF

abundance: -
d_gene: TRBD1
j_gene: TRBJ2-5
len: 14
v_gene: TRBV5-1
CDR3nt: TGCGCCAGCAGCTACCAGGGGGCGAGAGAGACCCAGTACTTC
CDR3aa: CASSYQGARETQYF

abundance: -
d_gene: -
j_gene: TRBJ2-7
len: 15
v_gene: TRBV6-1
CDR3nt: TGTGCCAGTAACTGGTGGGGGAGAGGGAACTACGAGCAGTACTTC
CDR3aa: CASNWWGRGNYEQYF

abundance: -
d_gene: -
j_gene: TRBJ2-5
len: 12
v_gene: TRBV29-1
CDR3nt: TGCAGCGTTGTCGGAGGGATTGGGACCCAGTACTTC
CDR3aa: CSVVGGIGTQYF

abundance: few
d_gene: -
j_gene: TRBJ1-3
len: 16
v_gene: TRBV4-2
CDR3nt: TGTGCCAGCAGCCAAGATACCGGGGCATCTGGAAACACCATATATTTT
CDR3aa: CASSQDTGASGNTIYF

abundance: -
d_gene: TRBD2
j_gene: TRBJ2-6
len: 17
v_gene: TRBV29-1
CDR3nt: TGCAGCGCCATGACTAGCGGGGGGAACTCTGGGGCCAACGTCCTGACTTTC
CDR3aa: CSAMTSGGNSGANVLTF

abundance: -
d_gene: -
j_gene: TRBJ2-7
len: 11
v_gene: TRBV5-1
CDR3nt: TGCGCCAGCAGCTCCGGACAGGAGCAGTACTTC
CDR3aa: CASSSGQEQYF

abundance: few
d_gene: -
j_gene: TRBJ2-6
len: 16
v_gene: TRBV4-2
CDR3nt: TGTGCCAGCAGCGTAGTCGGAGTCTCTGGGGCCAACGTCCTGACTTTC
CDR3aa: CASSVVGVSGANVLTF

abundance: -
d_gene: -
j_gene: TRBJ2-5
len: 13
v_gene: TRBV29-1
CDR3nt: TGCAGCGTCCTCCTAACTGCGGCGGAGACCCAGTACTTC
CDR3aa: CSVLLTAAETQYF

abundance: few
d_gene: -
j_gene: TRBJ2-1
len: 15
v_gene: TRBV5-1
CDR3nt: TGCGCCAGCAGCTTGGAGCAGTTTACCTACAATGAGCAGTTCTTC
CDR3aa: CASSLEQFTYNEQFF

abundance: -
d_gene: -
j_gene: TRBJ2-5
len: 14
v_gene: TRBV10-3
CDR3nt: TGTGCCATCAGTGAGCGGGGGGCCCAAGAGACCCAGTACTTC
CDR3aa: CAISERGAQETQYF

abundance: -
d_gene: -
j_gene: TRBJ1-1
len: 11
v_gene: TRBV30
CDR3nt: TGTGCCTGTACCAGGGAGACTGAAGCTTTCTTT
CDR3aa: CACTRETEAFF

abundance: few
d_gene: -
j_gene: TRBJ2-6
len: 16
v_gene: TRBV2
CDR3nt: TGTGCCAGCAGTGAACTTAGAGCGTCTGGGGCCAACGTCCTGACTTTC
CDR3aa: CASSELRASGANVLTF

abundance: few
d_gene: TRBD1
j_gene: TRBJ2-7
len: 14
v_gene: TRBV19
CDR3nt: TGTGCCAGTAGTGGCCGGGACAGGCCCTACGAGCAGTACTTC
CDR3aa: CASSGRDRPYEQYF

abundance: -
d_gene: -
j_gene: TRBJ1-5
len: 15
v_gene: TRBV6-1
CDR3nt: TGTGCCAGCAGTGAATACTGGGACAGCAATCAGCCCCAGCATTTT
CDR3aa: CASSEYWDSNQPQHF

abundance: -
d_gene: TRBD2
j_gene: TRBJ2-3
len: 13
v_gene: TRBV29-1
CDR3nt: TGCAGCGTTGGCATAGCGGGGGGAGATACGCAGTATTTT
CDR3aa: CSVGIAGGDTQYF

abundance: -
d_gene: -
j_gene: TRBJ1-2
len: 12
v_gene: TRBV19
CDR3nt: TGTGCCAGTCGGACGGGGGTTTATGGCTACACCTTC
CDR3aa: CASRTGVYGYTF